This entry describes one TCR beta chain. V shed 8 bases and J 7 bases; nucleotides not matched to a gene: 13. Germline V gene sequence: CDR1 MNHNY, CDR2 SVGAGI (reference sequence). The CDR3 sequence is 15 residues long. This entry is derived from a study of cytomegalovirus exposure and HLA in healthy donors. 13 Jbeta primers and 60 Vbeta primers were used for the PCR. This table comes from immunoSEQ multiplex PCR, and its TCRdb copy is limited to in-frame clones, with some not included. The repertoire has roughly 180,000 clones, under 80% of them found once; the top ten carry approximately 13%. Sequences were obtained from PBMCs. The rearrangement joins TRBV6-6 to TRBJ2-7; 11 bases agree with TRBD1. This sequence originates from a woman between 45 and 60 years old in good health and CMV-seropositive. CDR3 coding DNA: TGTGCCAGCGAGGACAGGGGGCTAGCGCTTAAAGAGCAGTACTTC. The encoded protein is CASEDRGLALKEQYF.